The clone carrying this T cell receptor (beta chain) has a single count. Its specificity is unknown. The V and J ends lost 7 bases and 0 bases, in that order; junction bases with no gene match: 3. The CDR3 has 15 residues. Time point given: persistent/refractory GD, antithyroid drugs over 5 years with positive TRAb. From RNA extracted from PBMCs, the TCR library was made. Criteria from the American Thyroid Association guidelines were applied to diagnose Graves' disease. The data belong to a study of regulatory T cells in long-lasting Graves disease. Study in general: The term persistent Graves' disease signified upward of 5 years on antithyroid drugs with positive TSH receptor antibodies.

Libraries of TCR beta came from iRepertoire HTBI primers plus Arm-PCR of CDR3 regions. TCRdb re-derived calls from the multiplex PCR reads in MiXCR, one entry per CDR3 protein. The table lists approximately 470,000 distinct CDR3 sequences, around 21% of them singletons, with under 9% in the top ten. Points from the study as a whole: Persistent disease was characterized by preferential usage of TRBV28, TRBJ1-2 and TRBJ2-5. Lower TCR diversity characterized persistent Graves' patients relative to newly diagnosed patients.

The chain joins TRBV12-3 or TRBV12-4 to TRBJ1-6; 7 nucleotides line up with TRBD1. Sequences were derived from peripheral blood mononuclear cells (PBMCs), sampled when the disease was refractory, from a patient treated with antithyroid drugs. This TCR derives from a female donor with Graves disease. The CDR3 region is CASTRDSSYNSPLHF. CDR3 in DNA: TGTGCCAGCACCCGGGACAGCTCCTATAATTCACCCCTCCACTTT.